This T cell receptor (beta chain) was captured by sequencing in a study of cytomegalovirus exposure and HLA in healthy donors (dated by TCRdb to the late 2010s). Context from the whole study: In an earlier analysis of under 600 of the donors, 250 to 350 Gb of sequence data and approximately 100 million unique TCR beta sequences from about 179 million T cells were reported. About 280 gigabases of sequencing data and around 85 million unique TCR sequences made up an early release that covered approximately 700 HLA-typed donors. Of the approximately 400 genotyped donors, approximately 80% fell in the genetic ancestry cluster associated with self-reported Caucasian donors. The aim of the study was to test whether cataloging public T cell receptors could identify signatures of past pathogen exposure. The study used immunosequencing to profile the T cell repertoires of approximately 640 subjects and linked those repertoires to cytomegalovirus serostatus. In addition to the first cohort of approximately 670 subjects, a separate validation cohort of 120 different subjects was used. High-throughput TCR immunosequencing, statistical association of individual TCRs with disease status, and machine learning were combined to predict cytomegalovirus infection status. A later analysis re-analyzed previously published TCR beta repertoires from 666 donors and added high-resolution HLA genotyping to study TCR occurrence patterns. Rather than drawing on any new phenotypic data, the later analysis identified candidate immune exposures from TCR beta sequences and the way those sequences occurred across donors. An earlier analysis of 450 to 750 of the donors used high-throughput TCR beta sequencing to judge whether each TCR beta V gene segment behaved as functional or pseudogenic. Donor age, sex, ethnicity and CMV serostatus were collected together with the repertoire data. A later genetic analysis took genome-wide SNP genotypes for about 55% of the 666 donors and used that subset as a discovery cohort. All discovery cohort repertoires had been generated on a single sequencing platform. Both class I and class II loci were covered by HLA typing, at four-digit resolution. The number of donors typed differed by locus, with 629-630 for A, B, C, DRB1 and DQB1, over 500 for DQA1, 600 to 610 for DPA1, and 472 for DPB1. Four or five DR-DQ haplotypes were handled as single units for association and clustering, since linkage in the cohort was strong. On average, over 200,000 unique TCR beta nucleotide sequences were sequenced per donor among some 430 genotyped donors of the cohort, with about 17% of those sequences being non-productive. What the authors observed across the whole study: Roughly uniform sequencing depth across donors was assumed in presence/absence analyses, although this assumption may not hold. In an earlier analysis of approximately 600 of the donors, most TCR beta V segments were observed in productive rearrangements about 90% or about 30% of the time, broadly matching IMGT annotations. In a later analysis, around 15,000 TCR beta sequences were associated with specific HLA alleles at a false discovery rate of 0.05. Assigning TCR associations to individual alleles was difficult when HLA alleles, especially DR and DQ, strongly co-occurred. Because HLA typing was unavailable for some donors at each locus, only the typed subset was used in association tests. A cluster of highly shared sequence variants was judged likely to represent a technical artifact of the sequencing pipeline. The classifier was reported to diagnose cytomegalovirus status with high specificity and sensitivity in both the original and validation cohorts. In a later genetic analysis, a missense DCLRE1C variant was associated with V-gene and J-gene trimming of TCR beta chains, and the association was replicated in an independent cohort. According to a later analysis, parvovirus B19, influenza, CMV and Epstein-Barr virus appeared linked to several top co-occurrence clusters. The authors suggested that the approach could potentially be extended to other disease states and immunological phenotypes. Most CMV-associated TCR beta chains appeared to be HLA-restricted in a later analysis, and the HLA associations seemed to be driven largely by CMV exposure. Three of the identified cytomegalovirus-associated TCR beta chains were confirmed in vitro to be specific for cytomegalovirus antigens. A further reported finding was that TCR beta sequences accurately predicted the HLA-A and HLA-B alleles for most subjects in the first cohort. Because counts were too low, roughly 17 rarely observed V segments, including chromosome 9 orphons, were left out of the earlier analysis of some 600 of the donors. CMV serostatus was the only immune exposure information available for the cohort. Compared with the roughly 700-donor mean, donors in an Asian-associated ancestry cluster had fewer N-insertions in productive TCRs, according to a later genetic analysis. According to a later analysis, TCR association rates differed among HLA loci, with DRB1 alleles showing the most associated TCRs and HLA-C alleles showing the fewest. The cohort was sequenced for TCR beta chains only, and without alpha or paired-chain data the features that could be detected were limited. In a later analysis, HLA-associated TCR beta chains were found to be more clonally expanded and to have lower generation probabilities than equally common non-associated chains. The study gave a list of about 150 TCR beta chains associated with cytomegalovirus. Linkage disequilibrium might explain the correlated functional status among segregating V segments, but an unknown experimental factor could not be ruled out. Most TCR sequences were observed very rarely across donors, whereas some public TCRs were present in many individuals.

Concerning this clone: Its antigen is unknown. No much larger clone exists at a distance of one base, and base qualities are not known.

The cohort comprised 550 to 700 healthy bone marrow donors. Cohort members were all nominally healthy when sampled, although unrecorded immune exposures were likely present. The donor was CMV seronegative and belonged to the group of 352 seronegative cohort members. A peripheral blood sample was collected from each donor, and TCR beta sequencing was performed on peripheral blood mononuclear cells. The Qiagen DNeasy Blood Extraction Kit was used to extract genomic DNA from the blood cell samples. Receptor amplification or capture employed the immunoSEQ multiplex PCR assay. The multiplex PCR relied on a mix of 60 forward primers for TCR Vbeta segments and 13 reverse primers for TCR Jbeta segments. The CDR3 region of rearranged TCR beta genes was amplified from genomic DNA by a multiplex PCR assay. On the Illumina HiSeq System, the amplified TCR beta libraries were sequenced as 87-base-pair reads. Turning to the authors' computational methods: Across the roughly 640 repertoires, a later analysis counted tens of millions of unique TCR beta chains, 9.5 million to 12 million of which were shared by at least two donors. A nearest-neighbor algorithm error-corrected the raw reads and collapsed the reads into unique sequences, merging closely related sequences to remove PCR and sequencing errors. V, D and J gene segments were assigned by aligning CDR3 sequences to IMGT reference sequences. Each retained sequence needed at least a six-nucleotide match to both a V gene segment and a J gene segment. Rearrangements were called productive when the CDR3 lacked stop codons and stayed in frame with V and J; all others were non-productive. CDR3 was defined by IMGT convention, running from the second conserved V-encoded cysteine to the conserved J-encoded phenylalanine. The earlier analysis of 587 of the donors excluded any sequence lacking an unambiguous match to a single V gene segment. In an earlier analysis of 500 to 750 of the donors, V segments were called functional above 56.7% productive rearrangements and were called segregating when the between-donor standard deviation exceeded 5%. A statistical classification framework was built for diagnosing cytomegalovirus status from the catalog of TCR beta chain sequences. A later analysis assigned V and J genes by comparing TCR nucleotide sequences with IMGT/GENE-DB human TR gene sequences. Using the TCRdist pipeline, a later analysis assigned CDR3 sequences along with most-parsimonious VDJ recombination scenarios. A later analysis defined each TCR beta chain by its CDR3 amino acid sequence plus V-gene family, and excluded reads lacking a unique V-gene family. To address suspected cross-contamination and a sequencing artifact, a later analysis removed around 590 highly shared, low-generation-probability nucleotide sequences. In a later analysis, a clonal expansion index for each public chain was calculated from normalized within-repertoire ranks of inferred template counts. A later analysis computed generation probabilities with a VDJ recombination model fitted to out-of-frame rearrangements, and checked the results against IGoR. Hypergeometric tests were used in a later analysis to score TCR-TCR, TCR-HLA and TCR-CMV co-occurrence, with a repertoire-size bias correction applied to the TCR pairs. In a later analysis, false discovery rates were estimated by permuting HLA or CMV assignments 20 times. A later analysis grouped co-occurring TCRs with DBSCAN, adding TCRdist sequence similarity when clustering within HLA-allele-positive subsets. Repertoires with fewer than 30,000 or more than 120,000 public chains, plus five repertoires with anomalous nucleotide sharing, were excluded from co-occurrence clustering. In its TCRdb copy, this immuneACCESS table keeps in-frame sequences only and misses some clones. Where compared with another copy, unresolved V genes explain less than half of these, and the others have no known cause. The V and J calls and clone size were taken over from that table, and D and trimming were inferred from the DNA. The sample includes about 190,000 clones, with roughly three quarters observed a single time. Roughly 1.6% of the sample belongs to the ten largest clones.

The source material was PBMCs. This clonotype was obtained from a woman aged 18 to 35 in good health and CMV-seronegative.

The bases read TGTGCCAGCAGTGAGCTCGGGGGTCATTATGGCTACACCTTC. It specifies CASSELGGHYGYTF. The rearrangement combines TRBV6-1 with TRBJ1-2, with TRBD1 perhaps the D gene, on 5 matching bases. The CDR3 sequence holds 14 residues, the cysteine and phenylalanine included. Kept here is only the CDR3 DNA, which spans 42 bases and is read in frame from base 1. V loses 3 bases of germline sequence and J loses 5 bases, and the interval between the two ends is 13 bases. Via the germline V gene, CDR1 is MNHNS and CDR2 SASEGT.